What follows are 27 T cell receptor beta chains derived from one specimen sequenced in a study of CD8 T cells in Susac syndrome. RNA was extracted with the RNeasy kit, and a quantity of about 0.45 to 1 ug was reverse transcribed using random hexamers. Via MiXCR, TCRdb re-called the immunoSEQ multiplex PCR reads, giving one row per CDR3 protein. The sample lists 250,000 to 350,000 distinct CDR3 sequences; just over 90% were seen once. Material for sequencing was CD4+ T cells from PBMCs. The receptors shown here come from a human donor with multiple sclerosis.

The chain combines TRBV7-9 with TRBJ1-2, with D maybe TRBD1 (5 bases). V gave up 5 bases and J gave up 4 bases, with 11 bases separating them. This CDR3 comprises 13 residues. The germline gives CDR1 SEHNR, CDR2 FQNEAQ (reference sequence). CDR3 bases: TGTGCCAGCAGCCCCGGGACCTCCTATGGCTACACCTTC. This sequence encodes CASSPGTSYGYTF. Combining the CDR3 with reference TRBV7-9 and TRBJ1-2 gives the whole variable domain DTGVSQNPRHKITKRGQNVTFRCDPISEHNRLYWYRQTLGQGPEFLTYFQNEAQLEKSRLLSDRFSAERPKGSFSTLEIQRTEQGDSAMYLCASSPGTSYGYTFGSGTRLTVV.

The V and J genes are TRBV5-1 and TRBJ2-7; TRBD1 aligns across 10 bases. Germline V lookup: CDR1 SGHRS, CDR2 YFSETQ. The V segment lost 3 bases and the J segment 5 bases; nucleotides outside the gene matches: 8. CDR3 length: 15 amino acids. The CDR3 spells CASSSPGQGINEQYF. CDR3 DNA: TGCGCCAGCAGCTCTCCGGGACAGGGGATCAACGAGCAGTACTTC.

This clonotype showed up just once. The V call is TRBV19, the J call TRBJ1-3; D is undetermined. In germline, CDR1 is LNHDA, CDR2 SQIVND (reference sequence). The CDR3 is 13 amino acids. V lost 10 bases to trimming and J lost 0 bases, with 10 bases between them. The chain's CDR3 is CATLPNSGNTIYF. CDR3 in DNA: TGTGCCACCCTCCCCAACTCTGGAAACACCATATATTTT. Variable domain in full (rest from reference TRBV19 and TRBJ1-3): DGGITQSPKYLFRKEGQNVTLSCEQNLNHDAMYWYRQDPGQGLRLIYYSQIVNDFQKGDIAEGYSVSREKKESFPLTVTSAQKNPTAFYLCATLPNSGNTIYFGEGSWLTVV.

The rearrangement joins TRBV7-9 to TRBJ2-6, with D hard to call. V dropped 10 bases and J dropped 2 bases, with 12 bases sitting between them. Germline lookup yields CDR1 SEHNR and CDR2 FQNEAQ (reference sequence). CDR3 size: 14 residues. CDR3 in amino acids: CAITTPPGANVLTF. In DNA, the CDR3 is TGTGCCATCACGACGCCCCCTGGGGCCAACGTCCTGACTTTC.

V and J are TRBV12-3 or TRBV12-4 and TRBJ2-5; 8 nucleotides match TRBD2. Trimming cost V 11 bases and J 4 bases; bases outside gene matches: 12. The CDR3 spans 14 residues. The CDR3, as DNA: TGTGCCTCCTCGGGGAGCGGGAGAGGAGAGACCCAGTACTTC. Its translation: CASSGSGRGETQYF.

This clonotype was recorded a few times. The V gene is TRBV24-1, the J gene TRBJ2-3, with D perhaps TRBD1 (5 bases). Per germline, CDR1 KGHDR and CDR2 SFDVKD. This CDR3 region has 15 residues. Trimming removed 4 bases at V and 8 bases at J, with 18 bases between. The CDR3 region is CATSDSPQGPATQYF. The CDR3 DNA sequence: TGTGCCACCAGTGACTCCCCCCAGGGTCCAGCTACGCAGTATTTT.

The gene calls are TRBV12-3 or TRBV12-4 and TRBJ1-6; TRBD1 matches at 8 bases. V was clipped by 5 bases and J by 4 bases; unmatched bases: 7. The CDR3 totals 16 residues. In nucleotides, the CDR3 is TGTGCCAGCAGTAAGCAGGGGGCGCAATATAATTCACCCCTCCACTTT. Protein sequence: CASSKQGAQYNSPLHF.

The chain uses TRBV6-5 and TRBJ1-1; D possibly corresponds to TRBD1 (5 bases). With 4 bases removed from V and 10 bases from J, the gap between germline ends came to 13 bases. This CDR3 spans 12 amino acids. CDR1 and CDR2 (germline): MNHEY, SVGAGI. For the CDR3, the DNA is TGTGCCAGCAGTTCGGGACTTCCTGGAGCTTTCTTT. It yields the protein CASSSGLPGAFF.

The CDR3 DNA sequence: TGTGCCAGCAGTTTCGGGGGCGCAGAGACCCAGTACTTC. The encoded protein is CASSFGGAETQYF. This rearrangement joins TRBV12-3 or TRBV12-4 to TRBJ2-5; D may correspond to TRBD1 or TRBD2 (6 bases each). V was trimmed by 3 bases and J by 4 bases, leaving 9 bases between them. The CDR3 consists of 13 residues.

The genes are TRBV7-3 and TRBJ2-6; 8 positions agree with TRBD1. Losses at the gene ends were 3 bases for V and 3 bases for J; bases not matched to a gene: 7. CDR3 size: 17 residues. Germline lookup yields CDR1 SGHTA and CDR2 FQGTGA. The CDR3 DNA follows: TGTGCCAGCAGCTTGGGCAGGGGGCGCGGTGGGGCCAACGTCCTGACTTTC. Translation: CASSLGRGRGGANVLTF.

The chain couples TRBV2 to TRBJ2-2, with TRBD1 matching over 9 bases. The germline gives CDR1 SNHLY, CDR2 FYNNEI. J was trimmed by 3 bases and V by 7 bases; bases with no gene match: 6. This CDR3 comprises 15 residues. CDR3 sequence (DNA): TGTGCCAGCAAGGGACAGGGCCTGGACACCGGGGAGCTGTTTTTT. This sequence encodes CASKGQGLDTGELFF.

As to this clonotype: The CDR3 does not close with the conserved phenylalanine or tryptophan, likely indicating a read error. The rearrangement uses TRBV10-2 and TRBJ2-7, with D perhaps matching TRBD2 (5 bases). The V end was cut by 7 bases, the J end by 6 bases, with 16 bases between. The CDR3 contains 13 residues. Germline V gene sequence: CDR1 WSHSY, CDR2 SAAADI. The CDR3 sequence: CASTRTEGSEQYL. The CDR3, as DNA: TGCGCCAGCACCCGAACAGAGGGCAGCGAGCAGTACCTC.

The chain joins TRBV10-3 to TRBJ1-1, with a tentative D call TRBD1 (6 bases). The V end lost 10 bases, the J end lost 4 bases, and 19 bases lay between the germline ends. The CDR3 sequence is 14 residues long. Per germline, CDR1 ENHRY and CDR2 SYGVKD. This CDR3 reads CATRDRLEGTEAFF. Written as DNA, the CDR3 is TGTGCCACCAGAGACAGGTTAGAAGGCACTGAAGCTTTCTTT.

The chain has TRBV3-1 and TRBJ2-3; 8 positions agree with TRBD2. The CDR3 runs to 16 residues. The V gene's germline CDR1 is LGHDT and CDR2 YNNKEL (reference sequence). V trimming: 4 bases; J trimming: 2 bases; junction bases outside the gene matches: 8. The CDR3 here is CASSLGRAPDTDTQYF. The CDR3 region has the DNA TGTGCCAGCAGCCTCGGGAGGGCCCCGGACACAGATACGCAGTATTTT.

This chain joins TRBV6-5 and TRBJ1-3; D gene unclear. The CDR3 has 15 amino acids. V dropped 2 bases and J dropped 4 bases, with 12 bases sitting between them. CDR1 and CDR2 (germline): MNHEY, SVGAGI. The CDR3 nucleotides read TGTGCCAGCAGTTACGGGCAGACGCCCGGAAACACCATATATTTT. It codes for CASSYGQTPGNTIYF.

DNA of the CDR3: TGTGCCAGCAGCGCTAGCAGTCAAAACACCGGGGAGCTGTTTTTT. Its translation: CASSASSQNTGELFF. The chain joins TRBV9 to TRBJ2-2, with a possible D match to TRBD2 (5 bases). Germline CDR1 is SGDLS and CDR2 is YYNGEE. The V gene lost 3 bases and the J gene lost 2 bases, with 11 bases spanning the gap. The CDR3 is 15 residues long.

This clonotype was recorded only once. The rearrangement links TRBV19 to TRBJ1-1; D call uncertain. V shed 0 bases and J shed 11 bases, with 13 bases lying between them. The germline V gene has CDR1 LNHDA and CDR2 SQIVND (reference sequence). This CDR3 contains 13 residues. The CDR3 bases are TGTGCCAGTAGTATAGATGGGCCCCATGGGGCTTTCTTT. Translation: CASSIDGPHGAFF.

The rearrangement uses TRBV29-1 and TRBJ2-4; D unresolved. This CDR3 region has 13 residues. V was cut by 2 bases and J by 1 base, with 6 bases left in between. Germline V CDR1 and CDR2: SQVTM, ANQGSEA. The DNA for the CDR3 is TGCAGCGTTGAACTGGGGGCCAAAAACATTCAGTACTTC. It codes for CSVELGAKNIQYF.

The chain recombines TRBV2 with TRBJ1-4, with D perhaps TRBD1 (5 bases). Trimming removed 2 bases from V and 8 bases from J, with 18 bases in between. This CDR3 is 16 amino acids long. Germline CDR1 SNHLY, CDR2 FYNNEI. The chain's CDR3 is CASSEPRGGPEEKLFF. CDR3 sequence (DNA): TGTGCCAGCAGTGAACCCCGTGGGGGACCAGAGGAAAAACTGTTTTTT.

The chain is built from TRBV12-3 or TRBV12-4 and TRBJ1-5, with D tentatively TRBD1 (6 bases). The CDR3 has 15 amino acids. V was cut by 3 bases and J by 5 bases, with 14 bases left in between. CDR3 in DNA: TGTGCCAGCAGTTTCGGACACCCAGGGGATCAGCCCCAGCATTTT. It translates to CASSFGHPGDQPQHF.

The V gene is TRBV7-9, the J gene TRBJ2-7; 9 bases match TRBD2. Trimming cost V 8 bases and J 0 bases; bases outside gene matches: 14. There are 17 residues in the CDR3. CDR1 is SEHNR, CDR2 FQNEAQ, per germline (reference sequence). In nucleotides, the CDR3 is TGTGCCAGCGCCCCGTCCGCTTCAGCGGGGGGCTCCTACGAGCAGTACTTC. Residues: CASAPSASAGGSYEQYF.

This rearrangement joins TRBV21-1 to TRBJ2-7; no check of the table's D call, TRBD1, against the DNA was made. TRBV21-1 has pseudogene status. This CDR3 region has 13 residues. Here the CDR3 reads CASSKVRTDEQYF. CDR3 sequence (DNA): TGTGCCAGCAGCAAAGTGCGGACAGACGAGCAGTACTTC.

The chain couples TRBV23-1 to TRBJ2-4, with 7 bases lining up with TRBD1. TRBV23-1 qualifies as an ORF whose function is uncertain. V gave up 7 bases and J gave up 1 base; unmatched junction bases: 16. The CDR3 length is 18 residues. The CDR3 sequence: CASNKQGRPRGAKNIQYF. CDR3 sequence (DNA): TGCGCCAGCAACAAACAGGGGCGCCCTAGGGGGGCCAAAAACATTCAGTACTTC.

This clonotype was seen just once. This rearrangement joins TRBV28 to TRBJ2-7, with 7 bases identical to TRBD2. Germline CDR1 MDHEN, CDR2 SYDVKM. This CDR3 comprises 14 residues. With V trimmed by 7 bases and J by 4 bases, 10 bases remained unmatched. This CDR3 is CASISAGTRYEQYF. CDR3 sequence (DNA): TGTGCCAGCATCTCAGCGGGAACTCGATACGAGCAGTACTTC.

The chain joins TRBV3-1 to TRBJ2-3, with D possibly TRBD2 on 6 matching bases. CDR3 length: 17 residues. Germline assignment: CDR1 LGHDT and CDR2 YNNKEL (reference sequence). Trimming removed 1 base from V and 4 bases from J, with 18 bases in between. In nucleotides, the CDR3 is TGTGCCAGCAGCCAAGTTACCGGGACTTTTAGTGCAGATACGCAGTATTTT. Protein product: CASSQVTGTFSADTQYF.

The chain is built from TRBV5-4 and TRBJ2-4; TRBD1 matches at 10 bases. V shed 2 bases and J 7 bases; nucleotides not matched to a gene: 3. CDR1 and CDR2 (germline): SGHNT, YYREEE (reference sequence). CDR3 size: 14 residues. The CDR3, as DNA: TGTGCCAGCAGCTTAAAGGACAGGGGGAACATTCAGTACTTC. This encodes CASSLKDRGNIQYF.

The chain is built from TRBV12-3 or TRBV12-4 and TRBJ1-5; 7 bases fit TRBD1. The CDR3 runs 14 residues. The junction had 7 bases not matched to a gene; V was cut back by 8 bases and J by 3 bases. The CDR3: CASRETGFNQPQHF. The CDR3 bases are TGTGCCAGCCGCGAGACAGGGTTCAATCAGCCCCAGCATTTT.